This T cell receptor (beta chain) comes out of a study of post-analysis software for immune sequencing data. The CDR3 runs 12 residues. V lost 0 bases, J lost 8 bases, and 8 bases lay in between. Germline V gives CDR1 SGHRS, CDR2 YFSETQ. In this sample, this clonotype turned up many times. Its cognate antigen is unknown. Overall study results and limits: F measure showed strong co-clustering of same-batch samples. Controls showed lower frequencies than patients for roughly 5 TRBV segments, and TRBV5-6, TRBV5-1 and TRBV20-1 were among these.

Presence of unique molecular identifiers characterized the TCR beta cDNA libraries. Input populations of roughly 1 to 11 million T cells gave rise to around 500,000 cDNA molecules. TCRdb ran MiXCR on the PCR reads and lists one entry per CDR3 protein. The table lists more than 500,000 distinct CDR3 sequences, around a third of them singletons. The receptor's source is a girl under 18 with multiple sclerosis. V usage is TRBV5-1 and J usage is TRBJ1-2; D is unresolved. The sequenced sample consisted of blood. CDR3 sequence: CASSLEGSGYTF. DNA of the CDR3: TGCGCCAGCAGCTTGGAAGGTTCGGGCTACACCTTC.